The entry below gives a single T cell receptor beta chain sequence along with its context. The data derive from a study of blood T cell repertoires in COVID-19. Study-level background: Sites in the United States, Italy and Spain provided acute and convalescent COVID-19 samples. The cDNA or gDNA used as material had been derived from T cells, B-cell-depleted T cells, or PBMCs.

The authors' processing: Amplification from reference gene primers served as the basis for estimated nucleated cell counts. Generated by immunoSEQ multiplex PCR, the TCRdb table keeps only in-frame clones and is missing some. V, J and clone size reflect that table, while D and trimming were determined from the DNA. The sample lists under 200,000 clones; roughly 88% were seen once. This CDR3 is 17 amino acids long. CDR1 is LNHDA and CDR2 is SQIVND in the germline V gene (reference sequence). Unmatched junction bases numbered 13, after V lost 4 bases and J lost 1 base. The receptor comes from a man younger than 35 with acute or convalescent COVID-19. The chain recombines TRBV19 with TRBJ2-7; 7 positions agree with TRBD1. Source material: peripheral blood. The CDR3 sequence: CASSKTTGMWLSYEQYF. The CDR3 coding sequence is TGTGCCAGTAGTAAGACGACAGGGATGTGGTTGTCCTACGAGCAGTACTTC.